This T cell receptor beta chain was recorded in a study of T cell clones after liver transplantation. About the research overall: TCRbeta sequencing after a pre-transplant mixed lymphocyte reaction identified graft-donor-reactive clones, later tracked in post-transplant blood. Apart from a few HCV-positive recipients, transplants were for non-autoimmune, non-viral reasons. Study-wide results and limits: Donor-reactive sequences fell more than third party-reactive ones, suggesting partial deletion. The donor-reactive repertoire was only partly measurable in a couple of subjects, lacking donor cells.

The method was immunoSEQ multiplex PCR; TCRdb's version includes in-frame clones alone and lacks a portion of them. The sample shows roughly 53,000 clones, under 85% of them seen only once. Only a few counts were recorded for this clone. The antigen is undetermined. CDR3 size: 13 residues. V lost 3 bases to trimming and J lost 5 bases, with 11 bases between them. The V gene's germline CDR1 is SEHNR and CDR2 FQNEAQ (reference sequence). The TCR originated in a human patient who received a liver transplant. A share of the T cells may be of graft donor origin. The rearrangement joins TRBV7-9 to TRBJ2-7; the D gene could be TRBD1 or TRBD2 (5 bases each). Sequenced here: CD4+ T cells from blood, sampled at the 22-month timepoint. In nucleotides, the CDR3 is TGTGCCAGCAGCTTTGGGGGTTCCCACGAGCAGTACTTC. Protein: CASSFGGSHEQYF.